The rows below give T cell receptor beta chains drawn from one sample of a study of T-cell memory formation after mild COVID-19. TCRdb reanalysed the 5' RACE reads using MiXCR and keeps one entry per CDR3 protein. Altogether just over 350,000 distinct CDR3 sequences are present, under 15% being singletons, with the ten largest covering under 25%. Input material: PBMCs or a T cell subset sorted from them (not recorded which). Receptors originate from a young man who had mild COVID-19 (a few samples of this study predate the infection). Cell type and time point are not known. Both conserved end residues are part of each CDR3. The D gene is left open where the match is weak. Not every row has a clone size; where given, it reads once, few, many or a size class.

clone size,V gene,D gene,J gene,CDR3 protein,CDR3 DNA
.,TRBV6-1,.,TRBJ2-5,CASSQGVGTQETQYF,TGTGCCAGCAGCCAGGGAGTAGGGACGCAAGAGACCCAGTACTTC
few,TRBV3-1,.,TRBJ2-3,CASSSLASDTQYF,TGTGCCAGCAGCTCATTAGCCTCAGATACGCAGTATTTT
.,TRBV11-2,TRBD1,TRBJ2-7,CASSLVGTGVTYEQYF,TGTGCCAGCAGCTTAGTTGGGACAGGGGTTACCTACGAGCAGTACTTC
few,TRBV5-4,TRBD1,TRBJ1-6,CAGRDRLSYNSPLHF,TGTGCCGGCAGGGACAGGCTCTCCTATAATTCACCCCTCCACTTT
few,TRBV6-2/TRBV6-3,.,TRBJ1-5,CASSFGTSGNQPQHF,TGTGCCAGCAGTTTCGGGACCTCTGGCAATCAGCCCCAGCATTTT
.,TRBV5-4,.,TRBJ2-5,CASSPASGTQYF,TGTGCCAGCAGCCCGGCGTCCGGGACCCAGTACTTC
.,TRBV10-1,TRBD2,TRBJ2-5,CASSESKARTSGRWCGETQYF,TGCGCCAGCAGTGAGTCGAAAGCGCGTACTAGCGGGAGATGGTGCGGAGAGACCCAGTACTTC
many,TRBV11-2,.,TRBJ2-2,CASSSDSVNTGELFF,TGTGCCAGCAGCTCGGACAGCGTTAACACCGGGGAGCTGTTTTTT
few,TRBV5-1,.,TRBJ1-5,CASSLGGPNQPQHF,TGCGCCAGCAGCTTGGGGGGACCCAATCAGCCCCAGCATTTT
.,TRBV4-1,.,TRBJ2-3,CASRKPSTDTQYF,TGCGCCAGCAGGAAGCCGAGCACAGATACGCAGTATTTT
few,TRBV13,.,TRBJ2-5,CASSAAPQETQYF,TGTGCCAGCAGCGCTGCCCCCCAGGAGACCCAGTACTTC
.,TRBV5-1,.,TRBJ1-5,CASSLGTANQPQHF,TGCGCCAGCAGCTTGGGGACGGCGAATCAGCCCCAGCATTTT
.,TRBV6-6,.,TRBJ1-2,CASSSKGSGPYGYTF,TGTGCCAGCAGTTCGAAAGGGTCGGGGCCCTATGGCTACACCTTC
many,TRBV5-1,TRBD2,TRBJ2-1,CASSPAGTSGGITYNEQFF,TGCGCCAGCAGCCCCGCCGGGACTAGCGGGGGGATCACCTACAATGAGCAGTTCTTC
.,TRBV7-6,TRBD1,TRBJ1-2,CASSRQGSGYGYTF,TGTGCCAGCAGTCGACAGGGGAGCGGCTATGGCTACACCTTC
.,TRBV19,.,TRBJ2-1,CASSIGDSYNEQFF,TGTGCCAGTAGTATAGGAGACAGTTACAATGAGCAGTTCTTC
few,TRBV12-3/TRBV12-4,.,TRBJ2-7,CASSPLTGSYEQYF,TGTGCCAGCAGTCCCTTGACAGGATCCTACGAGCAGTACTTC
few,TRBV5-8,TRBD1,TRBJ1-6,CASSIAGQGDSPLHF,TGTGCCAGCAGCATAGCGGGACAGGGGGATTCACCCCTCCACTTT
.,TRBV25-1,.,TRBJ1-5,CASSAYRDQPQHF,TGTGCCAGCAGTGCTTACAGGGATCAGCCCCAGCATTTT
few,TRBV29-1,.,TRBJ2-2,CSVWKGTSNTGELFF,TGCAGCGTTTGGAAGGGGACCTCGAACACCGGGGAGCTGTTTTTT
.,TRBV6-5,TRBD2,TRBJ2-7,CASSKYGRGSYEQYF,TGTGCCAGCAGTAAATATGGGCGGGGGTCCTACGAGCAGTACTTC
few,TRBV5-1,.,TRBJ2-3,CASSLVGKGTDTQYF,TGCGCCAGCAGCTTGGTCGGTAAGGGCACAGATACGCAGTATTTT
few,TRBV24-1,.,TRBJ2-3,CATSPSAGATDTQYF,TGTGCCACCAGTCCTTCAGCGGGCGCCACAGATACGCAGTATTTT
few,TRBV6-5,.,TRBJ1-6,CASSYSNVYSPLHF,TGTGCCAGCAGTTACTCGAATGTATATTCACCCCTCCACTTT
.,TRBV12-3/TRBV12-4,.,TRBJ1-6,CASSLAGMHSPLHF,TGTGCCAGCAGTTTAGCGGGTATGCATTCACCCCTCCACTTT
many,TRBV10-3,TRBD2,TRBJ2-5,CAISEGLAGFVETQYF,TGTGCCATCAGTGAGGGACTAGCGGGGTTTGTGGAGACCCAGTACTTC
few,TRBV7-2,.,TRBJ1-2,CASSQPKTGGPNYGYTF,TGTGCCAGCAGCCAACCAAAGACCGGCGGACCTAACTATGGCTACACCTTC
.,TRBV20-1,.,TRBJ1-1,CSAREGGYTEAFF,TGCAGTGCTAGAGAAGGGGGGTACACTGAAGCTTTCTTT
.,TRBV7-9,.,TRBJ2-3,CASSTDLTDTQYF,TGTGCCAGCAGCACGGACCTCACAGATACGCAGTATTTT
.,TRBV7-2,TRBD1,TRBJ1-2,CASSFGQETAVYGYTF,TGTGCCAGCAGCTTCGGACAGGAGACCGCTGTCTATGGCTACACCTTC
.,TRBV10-3,TRBD1,TRBJ1-1,CAITGGQANTEAFF,TGTGCCATCACAGGCGGACAGGCGAACACTGAAGCTTTCTTT
.,TRBV7-9,.,TRBJ2-3,CASSLVGPKGIDTQYF,TGTGCCAGCAGCTTAGTTGGACCCAAGGGGATCGATACGCAGTATTTT
many,TRBV4-1,TRBD2,TRBJ2-1,CASSLLTSGGPYNEQFF,TGCGCCAGCAGCCTACTGACTAGCGGGGGACCTTACAATGAGCAGTTCTTC
.,TRBV15,.,TRBJ2-1,CATSREGSSYNEQFF,TGTGCCACCAGCAGAGAAGGGAGCTCCTACAATGAGCAGTTCTTC
.,TRBV6-5,.,TRBJ1-1,CASSYTGEATEAFF,TGTGCCAGCAGTTACACGGGGGAGGCGACTGAAGCTTTCTTT
many,TRBV11-2,TRBD2,TRBJ2-3,CASSLIPRGAPMADTQYF,TGTGCCAGCAGCTTAATACCGCGGGGGGCCCCGATGGCAGATACGCAGTATTTT
.,TRBV5-1,.,TRBJ2-1,CASSPAGARFDYNEQFF,TGCGCCAGCAGCCCGGCGGGGGCCCGATTTGACTACAATGAGCAGTTCTTC
few,TRBV7-3,.,TRBJ1-1,CASSSDRDNTEAFF,TGTGCCAGCAGCTCCGATAGGGATAACACTGAAGCTTTCTTT
.,TRBV7-9,TRBD1,TRBJ2-7,CASSLTGINSEQYF,TGTGCCAGCAGCTTGACAGGGATCAACTCCGAGCAGTACTTC
.,TRBV12-3/TRBV12-4,.,TRBJ2-2,CASSLRGKPTGELFF,TGTGCCAGCAGTTTGAGGGGGAAGCCCACCGGGGAGCTGTTTTTT
few,TRBV5-1,.,TRBJ2-3,CASNSVGAPTDTQYF,TGCGCCAGCAACTCCGTGGGGGCCCCCACAGATACGCAGTATTTT
many,TRBV4-3,.,TRBJ1-4,CASSQASGGLGVFF,TGCGCCAGCAGCCAGGCCTCGGGGGGCCTGGGGGTGTTTTTT
few,TRBV7-2,.,TRBJ2-5,CASSFSGQNQETQYF,TGTGCCAGCAGCTTCTCTGGACAGAACCAAGAGACCCAGTACTTC
.,TRBV5-8,.,TRBJ1-2,CASIFRDRVHYGYTF,TGTGCCAGCATCTTCCGGGACCGAGTACACTATGGCTACACCTTC